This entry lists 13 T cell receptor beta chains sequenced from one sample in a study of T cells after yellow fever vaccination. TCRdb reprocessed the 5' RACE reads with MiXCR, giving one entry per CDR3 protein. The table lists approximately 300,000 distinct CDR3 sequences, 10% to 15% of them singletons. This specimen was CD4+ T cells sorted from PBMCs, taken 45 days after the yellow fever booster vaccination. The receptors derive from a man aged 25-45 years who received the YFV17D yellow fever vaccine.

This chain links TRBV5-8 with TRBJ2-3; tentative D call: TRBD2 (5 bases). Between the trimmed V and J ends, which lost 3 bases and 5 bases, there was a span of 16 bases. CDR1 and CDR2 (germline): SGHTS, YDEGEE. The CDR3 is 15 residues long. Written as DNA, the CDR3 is TGTGCCAGCAGCTCCCTAGCCGGACCTGGAGATACGCAGTATTTT. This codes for CASSSLAGPGDTQYF. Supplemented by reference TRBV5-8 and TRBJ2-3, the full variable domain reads EAGVTQSPTHLIKTRGQQATLRCSPISGHTSVYWYQQALGLGLQFLLWYDEGEERNRGNFPPRFSGRQFPNYSSELNVNALELEDSALYLCASSSLAGPGDTQYFGPGTRLTVL.

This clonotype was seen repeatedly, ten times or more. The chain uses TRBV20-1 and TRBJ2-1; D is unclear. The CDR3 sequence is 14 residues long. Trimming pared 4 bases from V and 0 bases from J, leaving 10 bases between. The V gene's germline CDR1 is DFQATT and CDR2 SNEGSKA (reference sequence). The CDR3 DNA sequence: TGCAGTGCTAATTCCCGCACCTCCTACAATGAGCAGTTCTTC. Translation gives CSANSRTSYNEQFF.

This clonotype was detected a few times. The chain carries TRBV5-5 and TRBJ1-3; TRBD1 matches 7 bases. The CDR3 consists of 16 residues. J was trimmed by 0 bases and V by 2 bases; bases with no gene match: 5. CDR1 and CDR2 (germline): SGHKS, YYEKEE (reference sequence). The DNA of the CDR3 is TGTGCCAGCAGCTTCCGGGACAGTCCCTCTGGAAACACCATATATTTT. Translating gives CASSFRDSPSGNTIYF. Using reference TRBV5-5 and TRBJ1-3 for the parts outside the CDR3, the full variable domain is DAGVTQSPTHLIKTRGQQVTLRCSPISGHKSVSWYQQVLGQGPQFIFQYYEKEERGRGNFPDRFSARQFPNYSSELNVNALLLGDSALYLCASSFRDSPSGNTIYFGEGSWLTVV.

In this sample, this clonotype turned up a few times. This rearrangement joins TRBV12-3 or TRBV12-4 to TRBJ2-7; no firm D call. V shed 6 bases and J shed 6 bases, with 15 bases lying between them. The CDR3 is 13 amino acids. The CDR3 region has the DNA TGTGCCAGCAGCAGTAAGGTACGAGGCGAGCAGTACTTC. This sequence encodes CASSSKVRGEQYF.

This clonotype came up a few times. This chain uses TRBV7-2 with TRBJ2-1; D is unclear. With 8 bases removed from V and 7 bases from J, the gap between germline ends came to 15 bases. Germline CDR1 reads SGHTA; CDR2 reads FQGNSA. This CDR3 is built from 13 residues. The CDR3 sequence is CASSRSASNEQFF. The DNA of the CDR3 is TGTGCCAGCTCTCGTTCAGCCTCAAATGAGCAGTTCTTC.

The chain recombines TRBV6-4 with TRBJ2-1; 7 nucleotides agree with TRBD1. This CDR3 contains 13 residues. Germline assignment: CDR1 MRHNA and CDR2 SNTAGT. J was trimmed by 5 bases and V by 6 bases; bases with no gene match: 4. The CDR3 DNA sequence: TGTGCCAGCAGCGCCGGGACAGACAATGAGCAGTTCTTC. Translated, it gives CASSAGTDNEQFF.

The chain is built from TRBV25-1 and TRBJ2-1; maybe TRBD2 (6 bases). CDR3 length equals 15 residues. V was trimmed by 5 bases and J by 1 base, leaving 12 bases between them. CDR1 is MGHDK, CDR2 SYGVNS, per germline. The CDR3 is CASSRRGISYNEQFF. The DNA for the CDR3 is TGTGCCAGCAGTAGGCGGGGTATATCCTACAATGAGCAGTTCTTC.

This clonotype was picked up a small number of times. CDR3 loop: CASSPDRGYREQYF. CDR3 nucleotide sequence: TGTGCCAGCAGCCCGGACAGGGGGTATCGCGAGCAGTACTTC. V usage is TRBV6-1 and J usage is TRBJ2-7, with 10 nucleotides matching TRBD1. The V gene end was trimmed by 6 bases and the J gene end by 6 bases; junction bases not matched to a gene: 8. CDR3 length: 14 amino acids. Germline V gene lookup returns CDR1 MNHNS and CDR2 SASEGT.

CDR3 residues: CSARGTSVYEQFF. Written as DNA, the CDR3 is TGCAGTGCTAGAGGGACTAGCGTCTATGAGCAGTTCTTC. The chain joins TRBV20-1 to TRBJ2-1, with 9 positions matching TRBD2. CDR1 is DFQATT, CDR2 SNEGSKA, per germline (reference sequence). The junction had 3 bases not matched to a gene; V was cut back by 1 base and J by 8 bases. This CDR3 contains 13 residues.

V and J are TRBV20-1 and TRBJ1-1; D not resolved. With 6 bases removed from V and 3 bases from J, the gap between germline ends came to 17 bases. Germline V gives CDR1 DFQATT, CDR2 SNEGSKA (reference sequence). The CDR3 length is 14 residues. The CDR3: CSANKETIDTEAFF. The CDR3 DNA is TGCAGTGCCAACAAGGAGACTATTGACACTGAAGCTTTCTTT.

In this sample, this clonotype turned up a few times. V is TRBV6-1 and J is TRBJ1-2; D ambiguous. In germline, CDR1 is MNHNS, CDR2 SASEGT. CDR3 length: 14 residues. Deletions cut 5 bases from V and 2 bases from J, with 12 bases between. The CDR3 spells CASSRTIQNYGYTF. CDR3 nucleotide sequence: TGTGCCAGCAGTAGGACCATACAGAACTATGGCTACACCTTC.

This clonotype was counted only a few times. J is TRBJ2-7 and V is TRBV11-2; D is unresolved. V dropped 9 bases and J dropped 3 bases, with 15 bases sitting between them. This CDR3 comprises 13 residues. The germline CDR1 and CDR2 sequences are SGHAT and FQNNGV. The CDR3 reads CASRARRNYEQYF. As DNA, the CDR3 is TGTGCCAGTCGGGCGAGGCGAAACTACGAGCAGTACTTC.

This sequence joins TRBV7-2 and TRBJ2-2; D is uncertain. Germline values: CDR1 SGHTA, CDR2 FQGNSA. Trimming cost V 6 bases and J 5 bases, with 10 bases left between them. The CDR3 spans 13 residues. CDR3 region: CASSWSRTGELFF. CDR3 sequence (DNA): TGTGCCAGCAGTTGGAGTAGGACCGGGGAGCTGTTTTTT.